What follows is one T cell receptor beta chain and its context. This specimen comes from a study of control samples from healthy donors and cancer patients. TCRdb's table, derived via immunoSEQ multiplex PCR, lists solely in-frame clones and lacks some. The sample lists about 110,000 clones, 83% occurring once. With V trimmed by 0 bases and J by 6 bases, 16 bases remained unmatched. CDR1 MGHRA and CDR2 YSYEKL come from the germline V gene. This CDR3 is built from 20 residues. Sequencing was carried out using blood. The rearrangement uses TRBV4-1 and TRBJ2-2; the match to TRBD2 covers 10 bases. The sequence came from a woman aged 50 to 60 in good health. The CDR3 DNA reads TGCGCCAGCAGCCAAGACTCGCTAGCGGGAGATCTTTTCACGGCCGGGGAGCTGTTTTTT. Translated, it gives CASSQDSLAGDLFTAGELFF.